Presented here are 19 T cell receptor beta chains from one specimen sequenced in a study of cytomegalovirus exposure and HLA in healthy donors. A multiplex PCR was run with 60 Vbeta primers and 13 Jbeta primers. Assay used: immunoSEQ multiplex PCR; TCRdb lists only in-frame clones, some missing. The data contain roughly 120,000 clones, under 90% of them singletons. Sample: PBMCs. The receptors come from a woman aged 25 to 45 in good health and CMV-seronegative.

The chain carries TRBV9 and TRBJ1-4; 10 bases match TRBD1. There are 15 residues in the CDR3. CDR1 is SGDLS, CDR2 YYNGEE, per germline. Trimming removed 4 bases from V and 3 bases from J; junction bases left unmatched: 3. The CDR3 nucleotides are TGTGCCAGCAGCCCAGGACAGGGGGCTAATGAAAAACTGTTTTTT. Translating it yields CASSPGQGANEKLFF. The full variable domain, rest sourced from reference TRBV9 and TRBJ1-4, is DSGVTQTPKHLITATGQRVTLRCSPRSGDLSVYWYQQSLDQGLQFLIQYYNGEERAKGNILERFSAQQFPDLHSELNLSSLELGDSALYFCASSPGQGANEKLFFGSGTQLSVL.

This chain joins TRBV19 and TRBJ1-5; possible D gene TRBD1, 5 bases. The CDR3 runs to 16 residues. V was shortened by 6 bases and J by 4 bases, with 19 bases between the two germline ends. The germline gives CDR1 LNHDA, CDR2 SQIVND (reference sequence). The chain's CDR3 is CASRGGGNRINQPQHF. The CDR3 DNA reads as TGTGCCAGTAGGGGGGGAGGGAATCGAATTAATCAGCCCCAGCATTTT.

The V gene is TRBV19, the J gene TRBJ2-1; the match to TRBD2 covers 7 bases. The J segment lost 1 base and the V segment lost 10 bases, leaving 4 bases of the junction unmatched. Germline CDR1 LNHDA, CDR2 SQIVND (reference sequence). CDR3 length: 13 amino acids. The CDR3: CATAGLSYNEQFF. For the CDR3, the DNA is TGTGCCACCGCGGGACTATCCTACAATGAGCAGTTCTTC. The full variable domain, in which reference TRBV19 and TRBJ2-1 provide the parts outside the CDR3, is DGGITQSPKYLFRKEGQNVTLSCEQNLNHDAMYWYRQDPGQGLRLIYYSQIVNDFQKGDIAEGYSVSREKKESFPLTVTSAQKNPTAFYLCATAGLSYNEQFFGPGTRLTVL.

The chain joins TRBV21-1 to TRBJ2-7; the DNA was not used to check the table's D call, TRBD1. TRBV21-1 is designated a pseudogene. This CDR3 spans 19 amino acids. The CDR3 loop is CASRKNPRDRGVNLGEQYF. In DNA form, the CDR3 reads TGTGCCAGCAGGAAAAACCCCCGGGACAGGGGCGTAAACCTAGGCGAGCAGTACTTC.

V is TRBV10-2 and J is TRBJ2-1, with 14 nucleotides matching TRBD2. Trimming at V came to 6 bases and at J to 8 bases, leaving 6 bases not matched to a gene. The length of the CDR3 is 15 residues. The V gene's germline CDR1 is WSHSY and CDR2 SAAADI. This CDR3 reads CASRKGTSGSDEQFF. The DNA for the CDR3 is TGCGCCAGCAGAAAAGGGACTAGCGGGAGTGATGAGCAGTTCTTC.

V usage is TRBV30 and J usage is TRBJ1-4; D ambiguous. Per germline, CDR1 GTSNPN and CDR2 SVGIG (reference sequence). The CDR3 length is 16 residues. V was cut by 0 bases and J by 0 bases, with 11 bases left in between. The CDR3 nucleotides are TGTGCCTGGAGTGTCGCCAGGTTTGCAACTAATGAAAAACTGTTTTTT. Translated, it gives CAWSVARFATNEKLFF. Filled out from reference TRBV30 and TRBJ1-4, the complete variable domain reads SQTIHQWPATLVQPVGSPLSLECTVEGTSNPNLYWYRQAAGRGLQLLFYSVGIGQISSEVPQNLSASRPQDRQFILSSKKLLLSDSGFYLCAWSVARFATNEKLFFGSGTQLSVL.

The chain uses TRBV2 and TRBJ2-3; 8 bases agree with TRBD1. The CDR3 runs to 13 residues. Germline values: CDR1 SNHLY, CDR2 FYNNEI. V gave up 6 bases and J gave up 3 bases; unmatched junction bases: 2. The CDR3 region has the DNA TGTGCCAGCAGGACAGGGGCAACAGATACGCAGTATTTT. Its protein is CASRTGATDTQYF.

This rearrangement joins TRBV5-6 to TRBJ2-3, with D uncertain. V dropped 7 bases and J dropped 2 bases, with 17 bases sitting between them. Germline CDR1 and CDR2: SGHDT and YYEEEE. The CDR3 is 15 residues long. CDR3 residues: CASRQTRFVTDTQYF. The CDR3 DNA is TGTGCCAGCCGACAAACCAGGTTCGTCACAGATACGCAGTATTTT.

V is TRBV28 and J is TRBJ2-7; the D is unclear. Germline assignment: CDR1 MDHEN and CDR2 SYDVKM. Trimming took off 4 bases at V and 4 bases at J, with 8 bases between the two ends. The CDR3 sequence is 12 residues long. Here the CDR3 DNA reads TGTGCCAGCAGTTCGATCGGGTACGAGCAGTACTTC. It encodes CASSSIGYEQYF.

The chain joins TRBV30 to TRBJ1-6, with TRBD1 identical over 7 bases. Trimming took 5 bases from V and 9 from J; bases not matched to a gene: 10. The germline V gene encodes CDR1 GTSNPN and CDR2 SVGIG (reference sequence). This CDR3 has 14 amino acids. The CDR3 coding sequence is TGTGCCTGGTGTAACAGGGGTAGAGGTTCACCCCTCCACTTT. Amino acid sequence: CAWCNRGRGSPLHF.

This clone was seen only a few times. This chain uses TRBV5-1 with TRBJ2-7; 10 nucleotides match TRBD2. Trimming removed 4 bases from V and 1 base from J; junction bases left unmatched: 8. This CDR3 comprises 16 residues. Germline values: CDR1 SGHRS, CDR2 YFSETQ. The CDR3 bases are TGCGCCAGCAGCAGATCAGCGGGAGGGCGATCCTACGAGCAGTACTTC. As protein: CASSRSAGGRSYEQYF.

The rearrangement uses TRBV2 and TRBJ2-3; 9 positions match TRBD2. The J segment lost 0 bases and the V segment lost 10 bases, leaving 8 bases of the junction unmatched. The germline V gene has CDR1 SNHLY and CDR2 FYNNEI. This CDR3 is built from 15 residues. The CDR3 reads CATLAREGSTDTQYF. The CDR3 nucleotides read TGTGCCACCCTTGCGCGGGAGGGGAGCACAGATACGCAGTATTTT.

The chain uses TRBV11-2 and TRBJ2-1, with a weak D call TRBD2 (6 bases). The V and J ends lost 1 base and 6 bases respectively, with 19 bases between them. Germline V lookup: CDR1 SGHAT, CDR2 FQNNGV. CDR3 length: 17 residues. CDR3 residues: CASSLVGRQGFGNEQFF. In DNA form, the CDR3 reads TGTGCCAGCAGCTTAGTAGGGAGGCAGGGATTCGGCAATGAGCAGTTCTTC.

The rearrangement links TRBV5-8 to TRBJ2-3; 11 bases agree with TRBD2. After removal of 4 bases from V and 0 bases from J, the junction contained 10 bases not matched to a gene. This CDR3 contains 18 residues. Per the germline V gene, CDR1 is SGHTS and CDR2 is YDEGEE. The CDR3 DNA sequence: TGTGCCAGCAGCCGGAGAATGGGACTAGCGGATAGCACAGATACGCAGTATTTT. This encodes CASSRRMGLADSTDTQYF.

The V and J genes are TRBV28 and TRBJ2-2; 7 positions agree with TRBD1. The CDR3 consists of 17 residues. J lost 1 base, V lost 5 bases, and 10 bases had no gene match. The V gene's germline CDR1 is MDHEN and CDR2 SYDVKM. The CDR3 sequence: CASSLGRRTGNTGELFF. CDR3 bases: TGTGCCAGCAGTCTCGGTAGGAGGACAGGGAACACCGGGGAGCTGTTTTTT.

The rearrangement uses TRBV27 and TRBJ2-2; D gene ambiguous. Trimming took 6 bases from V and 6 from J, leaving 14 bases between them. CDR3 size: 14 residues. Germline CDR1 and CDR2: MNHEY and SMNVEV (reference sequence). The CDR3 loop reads CASSPFPQAGELFF. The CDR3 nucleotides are TGTGCCAGCAGCCCCTTCCCGCAGGCCGGGGAGCTGTTTTTT.

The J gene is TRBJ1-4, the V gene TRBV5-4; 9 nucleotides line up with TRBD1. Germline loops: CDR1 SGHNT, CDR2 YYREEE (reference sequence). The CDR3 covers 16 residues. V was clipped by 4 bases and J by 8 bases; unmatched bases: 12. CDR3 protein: CASSLMGTGGSEKLFF. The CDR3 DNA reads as TGTGCCAGCAGCCTGATGGGAACAGGGGGCTCGGAAAAACTGTTTTTT.

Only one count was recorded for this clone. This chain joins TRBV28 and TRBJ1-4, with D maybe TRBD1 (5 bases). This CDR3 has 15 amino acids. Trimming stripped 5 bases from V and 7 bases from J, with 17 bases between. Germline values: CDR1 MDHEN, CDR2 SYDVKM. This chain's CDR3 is CASSPRSRRGEKLFF. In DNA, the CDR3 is TGTGCCAGCAGTCCCCGGTCCCGGAGGGGTGAAAAACTGTTTTTT.

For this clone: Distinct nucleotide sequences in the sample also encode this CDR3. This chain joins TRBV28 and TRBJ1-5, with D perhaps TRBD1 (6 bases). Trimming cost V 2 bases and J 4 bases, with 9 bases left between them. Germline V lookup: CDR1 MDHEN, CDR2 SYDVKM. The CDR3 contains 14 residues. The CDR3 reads CASSLGDKNQPQHF. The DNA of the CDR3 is TGTGCCAGCAGTTTAGGGGACAAGAATCAGCCCCAGCATTTT.